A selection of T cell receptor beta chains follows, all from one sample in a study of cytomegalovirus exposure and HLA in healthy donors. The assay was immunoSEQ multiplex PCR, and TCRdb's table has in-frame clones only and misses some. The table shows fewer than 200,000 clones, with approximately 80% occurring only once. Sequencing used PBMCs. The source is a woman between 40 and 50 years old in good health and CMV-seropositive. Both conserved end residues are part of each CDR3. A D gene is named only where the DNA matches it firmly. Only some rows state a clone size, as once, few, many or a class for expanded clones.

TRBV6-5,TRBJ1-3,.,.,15,CASSYLQGSGNTIYF,TGTGCCAGCAGTTACTTGCAGGGGTCGGGAAACACCATATATTTT
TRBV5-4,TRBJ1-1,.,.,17,CASSLARGPRRNTEAFF,TGTGCCAGCAGCTTGGCCAGGGGCCCGCGAAGGAACACTGAAGCTTTCTTT
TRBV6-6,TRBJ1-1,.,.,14,CASSLGQLNTEAFF,TGTGCCAGCAGCTTAGGACAGCTGAACACTGAAGCTTTCTTT
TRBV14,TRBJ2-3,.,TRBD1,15,CASSQAWTGGDTQYF,TGTGCCAGCAGCCAAGCATGGACAGGGGGAGATACGCAGTATTTT
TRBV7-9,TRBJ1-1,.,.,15,CASSPPGGLNTEAFF,TGTGCCAGCAGCCCCCCCGGGGGGTTGAACACTGAAGCTTTCTTT
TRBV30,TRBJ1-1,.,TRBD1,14,CAWRAGGANTEAFF,TGTGCCTGGAGGGCAGGGGGCGCGAACACTGAAGCTTTCTTT
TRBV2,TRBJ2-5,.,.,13,CASTIAVQETQYF,TGTGCCAGCACCATAGCGGTCCAAGAGACCCAGTACTTC
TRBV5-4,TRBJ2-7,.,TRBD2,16,CASSPGGSGGVYEQYF,TGTGCCAGCAGCCCTGGTGGCAGCGGGGGAGTGTACGAGCAGTACTTC
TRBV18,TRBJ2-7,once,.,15,CASSPSLLASYEQYF,TGTGCCAGCTCACCGTCACTTCTAGCCTCCTACGAGCAGTACTTC
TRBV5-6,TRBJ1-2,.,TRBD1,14,CASRGRTGTYGYTF,TGTGCCAGCAGGGGGAGGACAGGTACCTATGGCTACACCTTC
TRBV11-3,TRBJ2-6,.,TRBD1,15,CASSPGGTGANVLTF,TGTGCCAGCAGCCCAGGGGGTACTGGGGCCAACGTCCTGACTTTC
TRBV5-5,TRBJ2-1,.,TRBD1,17,CASSLAADRGPYNEQFF,TGTGCCAGCAGCTTGGCCGCTGACAGGGGGCCGTACAATGAGCAGTTCTTC
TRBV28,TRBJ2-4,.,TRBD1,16,CASRGGTGLVKNIQYF,TGTGCCAGCAGGGGAGGGACAGGGTTAGTCAAAAACATTCAGTACTTC
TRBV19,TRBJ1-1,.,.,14,CASSISGWDTEAFF,TGTGCCAGTAGTATTTCGGGATGGGACACTGAAGCTTTCTTT
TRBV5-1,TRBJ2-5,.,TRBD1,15,CASSFSTGVGETQYF,TGCGCCAGCAGCTTTTCGACAGGGGTAGGAGAGACCCAGTACTTC
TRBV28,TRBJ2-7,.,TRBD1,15,CASSFAGTGAYEQYF,TGTGCCAGCAGTTTTGCCGGGACAGGGGCCTACGAGCAGTACTTC
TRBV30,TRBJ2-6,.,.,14,CAWNTGSGANVLTF,TGTGCCTGGAACACAGGCTCTGGGGCCAACGTCCTGACTTTC
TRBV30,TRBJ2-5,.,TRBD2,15,CAWSVRAGDQETQYF,TGTGCCTGGAGTGTACGAGCGGGAGACCAAGAGACCCAGTACTTC
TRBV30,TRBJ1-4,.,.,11,CAWSAARELFF,TGTGCCTGGAGCGCTGCGAGGGAACTGTTTTTT
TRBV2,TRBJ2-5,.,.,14,CASIKGQGQETQYF,TGTGCCAGCATCAAGGGGCAGGGACAAGAGACCCAGTACTTC
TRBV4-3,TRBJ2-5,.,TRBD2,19,CASSQGSGGGGLAEETQYF,TGCGCCAGCAGCCAAGGATCAGGGGGGGGTGGACTAGCGGAAGAGACCCAGTACTTC
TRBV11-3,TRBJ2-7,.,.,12,CASSSGVAEQYF,TGTGCCAGCAGCTCCGGGGTAGCCGAGCAGTACTTC
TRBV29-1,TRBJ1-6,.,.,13,CSVKGSGNSPLHF,TGCAGCGTTAAAGGGAGTGGAAATTCACCCCTCCACTTT